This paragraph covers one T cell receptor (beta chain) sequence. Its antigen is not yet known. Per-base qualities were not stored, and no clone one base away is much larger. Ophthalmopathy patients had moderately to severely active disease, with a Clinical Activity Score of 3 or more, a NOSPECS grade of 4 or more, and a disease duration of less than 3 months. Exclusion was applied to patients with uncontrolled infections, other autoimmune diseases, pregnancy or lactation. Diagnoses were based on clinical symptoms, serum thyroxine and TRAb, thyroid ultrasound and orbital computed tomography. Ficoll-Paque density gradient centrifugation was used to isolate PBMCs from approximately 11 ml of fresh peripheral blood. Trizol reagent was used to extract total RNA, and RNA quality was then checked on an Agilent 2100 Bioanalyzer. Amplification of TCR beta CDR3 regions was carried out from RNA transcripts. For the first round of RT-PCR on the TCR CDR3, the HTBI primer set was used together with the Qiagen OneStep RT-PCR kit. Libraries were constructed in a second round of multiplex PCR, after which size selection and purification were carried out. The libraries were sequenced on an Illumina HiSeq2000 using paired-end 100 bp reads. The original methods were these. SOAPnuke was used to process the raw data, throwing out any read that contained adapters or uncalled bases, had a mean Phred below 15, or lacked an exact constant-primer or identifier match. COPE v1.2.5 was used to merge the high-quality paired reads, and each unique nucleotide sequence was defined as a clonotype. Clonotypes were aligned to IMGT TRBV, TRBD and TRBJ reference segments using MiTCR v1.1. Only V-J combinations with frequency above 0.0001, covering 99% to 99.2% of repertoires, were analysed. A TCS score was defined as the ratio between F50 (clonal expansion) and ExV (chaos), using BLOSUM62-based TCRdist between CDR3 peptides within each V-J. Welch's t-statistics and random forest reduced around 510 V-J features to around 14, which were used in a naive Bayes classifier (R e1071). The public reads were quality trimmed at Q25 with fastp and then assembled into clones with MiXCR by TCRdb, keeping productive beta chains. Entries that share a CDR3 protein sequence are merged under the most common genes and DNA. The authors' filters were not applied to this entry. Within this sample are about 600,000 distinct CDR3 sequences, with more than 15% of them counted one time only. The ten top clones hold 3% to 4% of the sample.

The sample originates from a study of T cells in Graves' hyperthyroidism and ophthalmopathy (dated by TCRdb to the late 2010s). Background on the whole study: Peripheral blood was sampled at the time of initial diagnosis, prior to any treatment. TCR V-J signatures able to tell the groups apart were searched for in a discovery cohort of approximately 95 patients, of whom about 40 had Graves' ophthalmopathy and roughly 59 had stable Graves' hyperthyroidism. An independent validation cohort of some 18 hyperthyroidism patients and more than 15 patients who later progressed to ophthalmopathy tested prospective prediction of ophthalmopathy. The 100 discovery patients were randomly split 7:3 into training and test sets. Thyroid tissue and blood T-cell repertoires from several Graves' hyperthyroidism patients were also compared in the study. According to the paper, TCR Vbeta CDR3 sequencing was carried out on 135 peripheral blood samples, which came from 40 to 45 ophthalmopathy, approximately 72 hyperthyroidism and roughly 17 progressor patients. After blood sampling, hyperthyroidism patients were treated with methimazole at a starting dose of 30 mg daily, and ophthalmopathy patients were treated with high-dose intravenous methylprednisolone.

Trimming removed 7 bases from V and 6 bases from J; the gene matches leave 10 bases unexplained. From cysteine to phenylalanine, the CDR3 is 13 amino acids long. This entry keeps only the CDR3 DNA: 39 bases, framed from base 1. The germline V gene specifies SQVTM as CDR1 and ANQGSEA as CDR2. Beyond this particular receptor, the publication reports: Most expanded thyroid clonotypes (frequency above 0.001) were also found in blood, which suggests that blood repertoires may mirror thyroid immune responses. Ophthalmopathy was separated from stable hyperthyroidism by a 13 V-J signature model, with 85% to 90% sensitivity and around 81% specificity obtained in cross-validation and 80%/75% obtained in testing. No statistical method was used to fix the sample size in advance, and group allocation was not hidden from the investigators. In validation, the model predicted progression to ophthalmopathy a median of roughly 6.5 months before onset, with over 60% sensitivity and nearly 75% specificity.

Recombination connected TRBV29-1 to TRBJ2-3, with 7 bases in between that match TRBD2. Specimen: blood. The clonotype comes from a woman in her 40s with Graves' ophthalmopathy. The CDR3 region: CSGEAGRKDTQYF. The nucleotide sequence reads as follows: TGCAGCGGGGAAGCGGGGAGGAAGGATACGCAGTATTTT.